The clone carrying this T cell receptor (beta chain) was recorded a few times. CDR1 is SEHNR, CDR2 FQNEAQ, per germline (reference sequence). This CDR3 is built from 13 residues. V was trimmed by 1 base and J by 8 bases, leaving 9 bases between them. Specified time point: pre-sensitization, week 0. Treatment specified: therapeutic diphenylcyclopropenone sensitization with weekly scalp DPC. Participating donors were patients with alopecia, aged 18 to 70 years, considered appropriate candidates for DPC. Unique molecular identifiers were attached to individual cDNA molecules during library preparation. TCRdb passed the RACE reads through MiXCR, listing each CDR3 protein once. Of more than 300,000 distinct CDR3 sequences listed, less than 6.5% are singletons. This entry is derived from a study of human T cells and chemical hapten exposure. Study as a whole: Sensitization employed 2% DPC on about 2 cm by about 2 cm of upper inner arm skin.

The sequences come from whole blood, collected in connection with sensitization to the hapten diphenylcyclopropenone (DPC). The rearrangement joins TRBV7-9 to TRBJ2-1; no reliable D call. This receptor was identified in a woman aged 50 to 65 with alopecia areata. Some clones in this sample may be carry-over from other donors' samples. CDR3 in amino acids: CASSLVVRDEQFF. CDR3 DNA: TGTGCCAGCAGCTTAGTAGTCCGGGATGAGCAGTTCTTC.